The 15 T cell receptor beta chains below all came from one sample that was sequenced in a study of CD8 T cells in ankylosing spondylitis. Which antigens these TCRs recognize remains unknown. General study results and limits: It appeared that ankylosing spondylitis blood was characterized by a TCR beta motif of roughly 8 highly homologous variants.

TCRdb independently ran MiXCR on the 5' RACE reads; one entry per CDR3 protein. Among about 330,000 distinct CDR3 sequences, roughly 8% were seen once, and the ten largest hold 14% to 15%. Sequencing input: blood, either unsorted or a sorted T cell fraction (not recorded which). The receptor set was obtained from a male donor with ankylosing spondylitis.

The chain's CDR3 is CASSLGPGLAGGRSYNEQFF. The CDR3 DNA is TGTGCCAGCAGCTTGGGTCCGGGACTAGCGGGAGGACGGTCCTACAATGAGCAGTTCTTC. The chain employs TRBV11-1 and TRBJ2-1; 15 nucleotides line up with TRBD2. V lost 3 bases and J lost 1; bases outside the gene matches: 10. There are 20 residues in the CDR3. Germline values: CDR1 SGHAT, CDR2 FQDESV (reference sequence). Drawing the rest from reference TRBV11-1 and TRBJ2-1, the complete variable domain is EAEVAQSPRYKITEKSQAVAFWCDPISGHATLYWYRQILGQGPELLVQFQDESVVDDSQLPKDRFSAERLKGVDSTLKIQPAELGDSAMYLCASSLGPGLAGGRSYNEQFFGPGTRLTVL.

This clonotype has a handful of counts. CDR3 DNA sequence: TGTGCCAGCAGCTTACACGGGGCGGGTTTATCCTACGAGCAGTACTTC. Translating it yields CASSLHGAGLSYEQYF. V and J are TRBV3-1 and TRBJ2-7; possibly TRBD1 or TRBD2 for D (5 bases each). The CDR3 contains 16 residues. The germline CDR1 and CDR2 sequences are LGHDT and YNNKEL (reference sequence). V gave up 5 bases and J gave up 1 base, with 18 bases separating them.

In this sample, this clonotype turned up many times. The chain uses TRBV6-2 or TRBV6-3 and TRBJ1-1; D perhaps matches TRBD1 (6 bases). The CDR3 loop spans 13 amino acids. Trimming removed 2 bases at V and 8 bases at J, with 12 bases between. CDR1 MNHEY and CDR2 SVGEGT come from the germline V gene. CDR3 DNA: TGTGCCAGCAGTTACCTCGAGGGGACAGAAGCTTTCTTT. It codes for CASSYLEGTEAFF.

The sample holds a few counts of this clonotype. The chain is built from TRBV20-1 and TRBJ2-3; 8 positions match TRBD2. Germline V gene lookup returns CDR1 DFQATT and CDR2 SNEGSKA (reference sequence). CDR3 size: 15 residues. The V gene end was trimmed by 3 bases and the J gene end by 1 base; junction bases not matched to a gene: 6. Here the CDR3 reads CSARAGSGGTDTQYF. Here the CDR3 DNA reads TGCAGTGCTAGGGCGGGTAGCGGGGGCACAGATACGCAGTATTTT.

V is TRBV10-3 and J is TRBJ2-5; D is unclear. The CDR3 is 14 amino acids. Trimming took 3 bases from V and 0 from J, leaving 8 bases between them. CDR1 is ENHRY and CDR2 is SYGVKD in the germline V gene. CDR3 sequence: CAISETDNQETQYF. CDR3 bases: TGTGCCATCAGTGAAACCGACAACCAAGAGACCCAGTACTTC.

Only a few counts were recorded for this clonotype. The rearrangement joins TRBV6-1 to TRBJ2-1; the match to TRBD2 covers 14 bases. Germline CDR1 reads MNHNS; CDR2 reads SASEGT. This CDR3 has 14 amino acids. V lost 7 bases, J lost 7 bases, and 3 bases stayed unmatched. CDR3 DNA: TGTGCCAGCACCTGGACTAGCGGGAGGAATGAGCAGTTCTTC. Its translation is CASTWTSGRNEQFF.

This clonotype was seen more than once but under ten times. The rearrangement joins TRBV7-9 to TRBJ1-5; tentative D call: TRBD1 (5 bases). V lost 1 base and J 4 bases, leaving 17 bases between the germline ends. CDR1 and CDR2 from the germline V gene are SEHNR and FQNEAQ (reference sequence). The CDR3 runs 17 residues. The CDR3 region has the DNA TGTGCCAGCAGCTTAGGTGTTAGGCACGGGGGGAATCAGCCCCAGCATTTT. This gives the protein CASSLGVRHGGNQPQHF.

This chain uses TRBV12-3 or TRBV12-4 with TRBJ2-5; 10 nucleotides align to TRBD1. Unmatched junction bases numbered 14, after V lost 3 bases and J lost 1 base. This CDR3 is 19 amino acids long. The CDR3 bases are TGTGCCAGCAGTTTTTCCCAAATTCACCGGGACAGGGGCCAAGAGACCCAGTACTTC. Residues: CASSFSQIHRDRGQETQYF.

This clonotype was detected ten times or more. The rearrangement links TRBV5-1 to TRBJ2-7, with a tentative D call TRBD2 (5 bases). CDR1 is SGHRS, CDR2 YFSETQ, per germline. The CDR3 covers 14 residues. The V end lost 3 bases, the J end lost 1 base, and 11 bases lay between the germline ends. This CDR3 is CASSSPGGSYEQYF. Written as DNA, the CDR3 is TGCGCCAGCAGCTCCCCTGGCGGGTCCTACGAGCAGTACTTC. Variable domain in full (rest from reference TRBV5-1 and TRBJ2-7): KAGVTQTPRYLIKTRGQQVTLSCSPISGHRSVSWYQQTPGQGLQFLFEYFSETQRNKGNFPGRFSGRQFSNSRSEMNVSTLELGDSALYLCASSSPGGSYEQYFGPGTRLTVT.

This clonotype was seen a handful of times. CDR3 nucleotide sequence: TGCGCCAGCAGCCAAGATGGGACAGGGTTCGGAGATACGCAGTATTTT. Residues: CASSQDGTGFGDTQYF. V and J are TRBV4-1 and TRBJ2-3; 9 bases agree with TRBD1. The V gene end was trimmed by 0 bases and the J gene end by 5 bases; junction bases not matched to a gene: 6. Germline values: CDR1 MGHRA, CDR2 YSYEKL. The CDR3 contains 16 residues.

This clonotype has at least ten counts. The chain recombines TRBV20-1 with TRBJ2-1; 12 nucleotides match TRBD2. The V gene end was trimmed by 3 bases and the J gene end by 8 bases; junction bases not matched to a gene: 8. CDR1 is DFQATT and CDR2 is SNEGSKA in the germline V gene (reference sequence). The CDR3 sequence is 15 residues long. CDR3 residues: CSASAGTSGSHEQFF. The CDR3 DNA sequence: TGCAGTGCTAGCGCCGGGACTAGCGGGTCACATGAGCAGTTCTTC.

This clonotype has a count of ten or more. CDR3: CASSLQGGGNTGELFF. DNA of the CDR3: TGTGCCAGCAGTTTACAAGGGGGTGGGAACACCGGGGAGCTGTTTTTT. The J gene is TRBJ2-2, the V gene TRBV27; possibly TRBD1 for D (6 bases). CDR1 is MNHEY, CDR2 SMNVEV, per germline (reference sequence). This CDR3 has 16 amino acids. Trimming pared 2 bases from V and 1 base from J, leaving 11 bases between.

The rearrangement uses TRBV27 and TRBJ2-7, with 8 positions matching TRBD1. V shed 5 bases and J 2 bases; nucleotides not matched to a gene: 8. CDR1 MNHEY and CDR2 SMNVEV come from the germline V gene (reference sequence). The CDR3 is 15 amino acids. The CDR3: CASSIDTDRAYEQYF. As DNA, the CDR3 is TGTGCCAGCAGTATCGACACGGACAGGGCCTACGAGCAGTACTTC.

The rearrangement uses TRBV7-9 and TRBJ2-7; the D gene is possibly TRBD1 (6 bases). In germline, CDR1 is SEHNR, CDR2 FQNEAQ (reference sequence). With 4 bases removed from V and 1 base from J, the gap between germline ends came to 17 bases. The CDR3 sequence is 16 residues long. The CDR3 bases are TGTGCCAGCAGCTACGTTACAGGGTCCGGGTCCTACGAGCAGTACTTC. This sequence encodes CASSYVTGSGSYEQYF. Full variable domain (missing parts from reference TRBV7-9 and TRBJ2-7): DTGVSQNPRHKITKRGQNVTFRCDPISEHNRLYWYRQTLGQGPEFLTYFQNEAQLEKSRLLSDRFSAERPKGSFSTLEIQRTEQGDSAMYLCASSYVTGSGSYEQYFGPGTRLTVT.

The table lists this clonotype with a few counts. The V and J genes are TRBV2 and TRBJ1-6, with D perhaps TRBD1 (5 bases). Germline CDR1 reads SNHLY; CDR2 reads FYNNEI. Between the trimmed V and J ends, which lost 8 bases and 10 bases, there was a span of 15 bases. This CDR3 has 13 amino acids. CDR3 in DNA: TGTGCCAGCCGACGGGGCCGGGGATCACCCCTCCACTTT. Encoded protein: CASRRGRGSPLHF. Full variable domain (outside the CDR3, taken from reference TRBV2 and TRBJ1-6): EPEVTQTPSHQVTQMGQEVILRCVPISNHLYFYWYRQILGQKVEFLVSFYNNEISEKSEIFDDQFSVERPDGSNFTLKIRSTKLEDSAMYFCASRRGRGSPLHFGNGTRLTVT.